The clone carrying this T cell receptor (beta chain) appeared once. Its target is not known. In the PCR, 60 Vbeta and 13 Jbeta primers were used. Some clones are missing from TCRdb's copy, which holds only in-frame ones; the method was immunoSEQ multiplex PCR. This sample has roughly 86,000 clones; 60% to 80% occur once, and the top ten carry 4.5% to 7%. The source of the sample is a study of cytomegalovirus exposure and HLA in healthy donors. Trimming removed 3 bases from V and 0 bases from J, with 8 bases in between. CDR1 and CDR2 (germline): MNHEY, SMNVEV (reference sequence). CDR3 length: 14 amino acids. General study results and limits: Accurate predictions that matched the HLA-A and HLA-B alleles of most subjects were reportedly made from TCR beta sequences. Follow-up analysis found HLA locus-dependent TCR association rates, highest for DRB1 and lowest for HLA-C.

The sequencing input was PBMCs. The TCR originated in a female donor in good health and CMV-seronegative. The chain links TRBV27 to TRBJ1-2; possibly TRBD1 for D (5 bases). The CDR3 bases are TGTGCCAGCAGTTTCGGGGGTGCTAACTATGGCTACACCTTC. Translation: CASSFGGANYGYTF.